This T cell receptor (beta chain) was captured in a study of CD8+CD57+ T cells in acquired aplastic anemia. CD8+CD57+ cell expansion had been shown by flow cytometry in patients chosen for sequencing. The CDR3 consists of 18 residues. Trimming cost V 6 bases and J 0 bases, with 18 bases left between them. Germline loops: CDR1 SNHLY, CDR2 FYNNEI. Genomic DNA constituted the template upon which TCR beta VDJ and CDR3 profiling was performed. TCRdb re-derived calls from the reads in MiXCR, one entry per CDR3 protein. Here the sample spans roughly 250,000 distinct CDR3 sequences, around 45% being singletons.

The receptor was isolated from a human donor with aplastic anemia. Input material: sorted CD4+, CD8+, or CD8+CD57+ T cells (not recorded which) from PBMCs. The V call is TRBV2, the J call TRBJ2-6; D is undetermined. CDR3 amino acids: CASSAQVGSSSGANVLTF. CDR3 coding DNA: TGTGCCAGCAGCGCCCAGGTCGGGTCAAGCTCTGGGGCCAACGTCCTGACTTTC.